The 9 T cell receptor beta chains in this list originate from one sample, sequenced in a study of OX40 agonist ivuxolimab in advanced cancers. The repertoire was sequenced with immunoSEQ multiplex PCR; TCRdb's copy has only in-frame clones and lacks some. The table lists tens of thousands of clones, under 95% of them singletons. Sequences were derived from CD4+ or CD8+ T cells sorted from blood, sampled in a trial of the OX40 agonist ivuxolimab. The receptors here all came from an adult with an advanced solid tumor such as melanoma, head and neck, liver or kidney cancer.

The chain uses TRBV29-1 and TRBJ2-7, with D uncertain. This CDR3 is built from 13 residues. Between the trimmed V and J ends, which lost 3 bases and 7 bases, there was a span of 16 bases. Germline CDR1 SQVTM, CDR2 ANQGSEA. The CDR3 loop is CSVEGDRLREQYF. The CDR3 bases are TGCAGCGTTGAGGGTGACCGCCTCAGGGAGCAGTACTTC.

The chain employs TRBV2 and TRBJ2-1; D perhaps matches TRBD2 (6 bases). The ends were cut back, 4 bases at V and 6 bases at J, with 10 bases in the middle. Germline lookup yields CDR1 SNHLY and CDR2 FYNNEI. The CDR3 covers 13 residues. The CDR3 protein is CASSGGVANEQFF. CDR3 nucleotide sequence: TGTGCCAGCAGTGGGGGGGTTGCCAATGAGCAGTTCTTC.

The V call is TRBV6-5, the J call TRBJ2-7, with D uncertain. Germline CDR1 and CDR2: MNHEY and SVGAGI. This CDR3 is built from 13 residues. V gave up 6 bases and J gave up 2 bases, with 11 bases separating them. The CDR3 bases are TGTGCCAGCAGGGGGTGGGCGACCTACGAGCAGTACTTC. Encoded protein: CASRGWATYEQYF.

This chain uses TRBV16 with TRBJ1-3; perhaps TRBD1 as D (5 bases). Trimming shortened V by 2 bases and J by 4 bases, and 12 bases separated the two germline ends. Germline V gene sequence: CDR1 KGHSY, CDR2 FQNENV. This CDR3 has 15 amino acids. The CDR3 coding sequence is TGTGCCAGCAGCCAAATGAGGGGAGGCGGAAACACCATATATTTT. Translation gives CASSQMRGGGNTIYF. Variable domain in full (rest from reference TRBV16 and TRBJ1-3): GEEVAQTPKHLVRGEGQKAKLYCAPIKGHSYVFWYQQVLKNEFKFLISFQNENVFDETGMPKERFSAKCLPNSPCSLEIQATKLEDSAVYFCASSQMRGGGNTIYFGEGSWLTVV.

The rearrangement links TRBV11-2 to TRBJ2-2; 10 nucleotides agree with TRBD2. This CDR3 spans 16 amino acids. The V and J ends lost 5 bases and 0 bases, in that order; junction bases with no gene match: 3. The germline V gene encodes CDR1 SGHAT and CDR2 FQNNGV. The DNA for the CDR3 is TGTGCCAGCAGCGATCTAGCGGGGGCGAACACCGGGGAGCTGTTTTTT. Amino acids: CASSDLAGANTGELFF.

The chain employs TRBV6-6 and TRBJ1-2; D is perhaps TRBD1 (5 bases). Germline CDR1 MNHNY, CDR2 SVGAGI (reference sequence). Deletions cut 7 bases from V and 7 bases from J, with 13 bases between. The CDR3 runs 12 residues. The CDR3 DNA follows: TGTGCCAGCACCCTAGGTGGGGGTGGCTACACCTTC. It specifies CASTLGGGGYTF.

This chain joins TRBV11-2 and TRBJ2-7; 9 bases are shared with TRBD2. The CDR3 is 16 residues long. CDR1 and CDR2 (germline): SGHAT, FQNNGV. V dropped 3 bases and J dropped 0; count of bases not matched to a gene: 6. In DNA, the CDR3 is TGTGCCAGCAGCTTGGGACTAGCTGTAAGCTCCTACGAGCAGTACTTC. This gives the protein CASSLGLAVSSYEQYF.

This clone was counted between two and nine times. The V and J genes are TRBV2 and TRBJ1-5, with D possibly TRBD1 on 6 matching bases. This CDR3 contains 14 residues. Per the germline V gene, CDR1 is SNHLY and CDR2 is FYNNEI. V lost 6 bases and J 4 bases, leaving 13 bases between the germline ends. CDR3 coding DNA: TGTGCCAGCAGGAAGACAGGTGATAATCAGCCCCAGCATTTT. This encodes CASRKTGDNQPQHF.

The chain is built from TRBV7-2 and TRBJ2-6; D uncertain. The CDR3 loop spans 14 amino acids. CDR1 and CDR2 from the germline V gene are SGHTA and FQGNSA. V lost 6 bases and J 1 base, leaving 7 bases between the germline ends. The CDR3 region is CASSLDSGANVLTF. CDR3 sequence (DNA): TGTGCCAGCAGTCTTGATTCTGGGGCCAACGTCCTGACTTTC.